These 28 T cell receptor beta chains were all obtained from the same sample, sequenced in a study of blood T cell repertoires in COVID-19. Assay: immunoSEQ multiplex PCR; the TCRdb copy retains only in-frame clones and omits some. The sample contains roughly 380,000 clones, over 75% of which appear only once. The sequenced material came from PBMCs or T cells enriched from blood (not recorded which). The source of these receptors is a woman aged 25 to 39 who had recovered from COVID-19.

This clone has just a few counts. The gene calls are TRBV19 and TRBJ1-6; D call uncertain. The CDR3 spans 17 residues. V was cut by 3 bases and J by 0 bases, with 12 bases left in between. CDR1 and CDR2 from the germline V gene are LNHDA and SQIVND (reference sequence). The chain's CDR3 is CASSMSQQSSYNSPLHF. The CDR3 coding sequence is TGTGCCAGTAGTATGTCCCAACAGAGCTCCTATAATTCACCCCTCCACTTT.

The chain carries TRBV6-5 and TRBJ2-2, with a possible D match to TRBD1 (6 bases). Deletions cut 5 bases from V and 1 base from J, with 11 bases between. CDR1 is MNHEY and CDR2 is SVGAGI in the germline V gene. The CDR3 totals 15 residues. The CDR3 here is CASSTGHRNTGELFF. In DNA form, the CDR3 reads TGTGCCAGCAGTACGGGACATCGGAACACCGGGGAGCTGTTTTTT.

The chain combines TRBV5-6 with TRBJ2-1, with TRBD2 matching over 8 bases. The CDR3 extends over 16 amino acids. The V segment lost 4 bases and the J segment 6 bases; nucleotides outside the gene matches: 12. Germline lookup yields CDR1 SGHDT and CDR2 YYEEEE. The CDR3 DNA reads TGTGCCAGCAGCCCCCTACGACTAGCGCTTACCAATGAGCAGTTCTTC. Protein: CASSPLRLALTNEQFF.

The gene calls are TRBV28 and TRBJ1-2; TRBD1 aligns across 9 bases. Germline V gives CDR1 MDHEN, CDR2 SYDVKM. V lost 3 bases, J lost 8 bases, and 7 bases stayed unmatched. CDR3 size: 14 residues. The CDR3 protein is CASSFYDRGLGYTF. The CDR3 region has the DNA TGTGCCAGCAGTTTCTACGACAGGGGGTTAGGCTACACCTTC.

This clone was observed many times. This chain connects TRBV5-1 to TRBJ2-1; 11 bases are a match to TRBD1. This CDR3 comprises 15 residues. From germline, CDR1 is SGHRS and CDR2 YFSETQ. The V segment lost 4 bases and the J segment 2 bases; nucleotides outside the gene matches: 2. CDR3 sequence: CASSAGQGAYNEQFF. In DNA, the CDR3 is TGCGCCAGCAGCGCGGGACAGGGGGCCTACAATGAGCAGTTCTTC.

The chain employs TRBV5-4 and TRBJ2-2, with TRBD1 as a possible D gene (6 bases). The germline V gene has CDR1 SGHNT and CDR2 YYREEE (reference sequence). The V end was cut by 3 bases, the J end by 10 bases, with 19 bases between. The CDR3 sequence is 15 residues long. Here the CDR3 reads CASSSSLQGYEELFF. The CDR3 coding sequence is TGTGCCAGCAGCTCCAGCTTACAGGGTTACGAGGAGCTGTTTTTT.

The chain links TRBV15 to TRBJ1-3; D may be TRBD1 (5 bases). Trimming removed 6 bases from V and 7 bases from J, with 13 bases in between. From germline, CDR1 is LNHNV and CDR2 YYDKDF (reference sequence). The CDR3 extends over 13 amino acids. DNA for the CDR3: TGTGCCACCAGGGACATGTTGGTGAACACCATATATTTT. This codes for CATRDMLVNTIYF.

The chain combines TRBV5-5 with TRBJ1-6; D ambiguous. V lost 2 bases, J lost 0 bases, and 9 bases lay in between. CDR3 length: 16 amino acids. Germline lookup yields CDR1 SGHKS and CDR2 YYEKEE (reference sequence). The CDR3 spells CASSFGESSYNSPLHF. CDR3 sequence (DNA): TGTGCCAGCAGCTTCGGTGAGAGCTCCTATAATTCACCCCTCCACTTT.

J is TRBJ1-1 and V is TRBV29-1, with 7 nucleotides matching TRBD1. Germline CDR1 is SQVTM and CDR2 is ANQGSEA. The CDR3 has 13 residues. V was pared by 5 bases and J by 1 base, with 4 bases of the junction left unmatched. The CDR3 protein is CSVMDRKNTEAFF. CDR3 sequence (DNA): TGCAGCGTTATGGACAGGAAGAACACTGAAGCTTTCTTT.

The CDR3 region has the DNA TGTGCCAGCAGCCAAGATAGGACAGCCTCTAATGGCTACACCTTC. It is translated as CASSQDRTASNGYTF. The chain carries TRBV3-1 (or the pseudogene TRBV3-2) and TRBJ1-2; tentatively, D is TRBD1 (6 bases). The germline V gene encodes CDR1 LGHDT and CDR2 YNNKEL (reference sequence). Trimming removed 0 bases from V and 6 bases from J, with 14 bases in between. The CDR3 consists of 15 residues.

The V and J genes are TRBV5-1 and TRBJ1-2; D call uncertain. V lost 3 bases and J 5 bases, leaving 11 bases between the germline ends. The CDR3 has 13 amino acids. The germline CDR1 and CDR2 sequences are SGHRS and YFSETQ. The CDR3, as DNA: TGCGCCAGCAGCTCTAGCAGTGAGTATGGCTACACCTTC. This translates into CASSSSSEYGYTF.

This chain links TRBV23-1 with TRBJ1-1; D not certain. TRBV23-1 is an ORF, with its function uncertain. The germline V and J ends were trimmed by 4 bases and 0 bases, with 18 bases remaining between them. The CDR3 has 17 amino acids. CDR3 in amino acids: CASSPYPHSGMNTEAFF. CDR3 nucleotide sequence: TGCGCCAGCAGTCCATACCCCCATTCAGGTATGAACACTGAAGCTTTCTTT.

This sequence joins TRBV11-2 and TRBJ1-2; TRBD1 aligns across 10 bases. Germline-derived CDR1 and CDR2 are SGHAT and FQNNGV. V shed 6 bases and J 4 bases; nucleotides not matched to a gene: 14. The CDR3 runs to 17 residues. CDR3 sequence (DNA): TGTGCCAGCAGGCAGTCCCCTGGGACAGGGGAATTCTATGGCTACACCTTC. Its protein is CASRQSPGTGEFYGYTF.

The chain uses TRBV27 and TRBJ1-2; TRBD1 aligns across 10 bases. This CDR3 is built from 12 residues. The trim removed 9 bases at V and 7 bases at J, leaving 5 bases unmatched. Germline values: CDR1 MNHEY, CDR2 SMNVEV (reference sequence). The CDR3 DNA is TGTGCCAGATCGACAGGGGGCGGTGGCTACACCTTC. Its protein is CARSTGGGGYTF.

The chain couples TRBV5-4 to TRBJ2-2, with D unclear. Per the germline V gene, CDR1 is SGHNT and CDR2 is YYREEE (reference sequence). The V and J ends lost 5 bases and 7 bases respectively, with 9 bases between them. The CDR3 covers 12 residues. CDR3 loop: CASREYLGELFF. The CDR3 nucleotides are TGTGCCAGCAGAGAGTATCTCGGGGAGCTGTTTTTT.

The CDR3 loop reads CASNSNRGTVTYEQYF. DNA for the CDR3: TGTGCCAGCAACTCTAACCGCGGGACAGTAACCTACGAGCAGTACTTC. The chain is built from TRBV7-9 and TRBJ2-7; tentative D call: TRBD1 (7 bases). Germline CDR1 SEHNR, CDR2 FQNEAQ (reference sequence). The ends were cut back, 7 bases at V and 2 bases at J, with 21 bases in the middle. The CDR3 has 16 amino acids.

V usage is TRBV19 and J usage is TRBJ2-7, with 9 bases aligning to TRBD1. Germline CDR1 LNHDA, CDR2 SQIVND (reference sequence). The V gene end was trimmed by 9 bases and the J gene end by 6 bases; junction bases not matched to a gene: 12. This CDR3 has 14 residues. CDR3 DNA: TGTGCCAGCGGAGCGGGACAGGGATTGTTCGAGCAGTACTTC. Amino acids: CASGAGQGLFEQYF. The entire variable domain, with the rest obtained from reference TRBV19 and TRBJ2-7, is as follows: DGGITQSPKYLFRKEGQNVTLSCEQNLNHDAMYWYRQDPGQGLRLIYYSQIVNDFQKGDIAEGYSVSREKKESFPLTVTSAQKNPTAFYLCASGAGQGLFEQYFGPGTRLTVT.

This clone was detected only once. This chain joins TRBV27 and TRBJ1-2; maybe TRBD1 (6 bases). V lost 5 bases to trimming and J lost 3 bases, with 22 bases between them. The CDR3 loop spans 17 amino acids. In germline, CDR1 is MNHEY, CDR2 SMNVEV (reference sequence). The CDR3, as DNA: TGTGCCAGCAGTCTAAGCCGACCGGGGGGGCAAGACTATGGCTACACCTTC. It translates to CASSLSRPGGQDYGYTF.

V gene TRBV10-3 combines with J gene TRBJ1-2; 7 bases are shared with TRBD1. This CDR3 spans 13 amino acids. Per the germline V gene, CDR1 is ENHRY and CDR2 is SYGVKD. V was clipped by 3 bases and J by 7 bases; unmatched bases: 5. In DNA, the CDR3 is TGTGCCATCAGTGACCGGGACAGCGTTGGCTACACCTTC. Translating gives CAISDRDSVGYTF.

The chain couples TRBV9 to TRBJ2-2; a weak D match, TRBD1 (5 bases). This CDR3 has 17 residues. Germline CDR1 is SGDLS and CDR2 is YYNGEE. Trimming removed 4 bases at V and 7 bases at J, with 23 bases between. The CDR3 loop reads CASSRRGGREYGGELFF. The CDR3 nucleotides read TGTGCCAGCAGCCGGAGAGGCGGCAGGGAATACGGCGGGGAGCTGTTTTTT.

The chain couples TRBV7-3 to TRBJ2-1; 14 bases are a match to TRBD2. The CDR3 loop spans 16 amino acids. Germline-derived CDR1 and CDR2 are SGHTA and FQGTGA. V shed 3 bases, J shed 3 bases, and the junction held 1 base outside the gene matches. The CDR3 protein is CASSFGLAGGYNEQFF. The CDR3, as DNA: TGTGCCAGCAGCTTCGGACTAGCGGGGGGCTACAATGAGCAGTTCTTC.

The genes are TRBV7-9 and TRBJ2-5; D is perhaps TRBD2 (5 bases). The CDR3 is made up of 18 amino acids. Between the trimmed V and J ends, which lost 4 bases and 0 bases, there was a span of 21 bases. The germline CDR1 and CDR2 sequences are SEHNR and FQNEAQ (reference sequence). CDR3 amino acids: CASSSTVQRSLNQETQYF. CDR3 in DNA: TGTGCCAGCAGCTCAACAGTACAGCGGAGCTTGAACCAAGAGACCCAGTACTTC.

V is TRBV19 and J is TRBJ1-1; D gene unclear. Germline CDR1 is LNHDA and CDR2 is SQIVND (reference sequence). Trimming shortened V by 4 bases and J by 6 bases, and 15 bases separated the two germline ends. The CDR3 has 14 amino acids. The CDR3 reads CASSSPGWGAEAFF. The CDR3 region has the DNA TGTGCCAGTAGTAGCCCCGGATGGGGAGCTGAAGCTTTCTTT.

The sample holds one count of this clone. This sequence joins TRBV10-1 and TRBJ1-5; D gene unclear. V was clipped by 3 bases and J by 14 bases, with 17 bases between them. The CDR3 contains 13 residues. CDR1 is WNHNN and CDR2 is SYGVQD in the germline V gene (reference sequence). The chain's CDR3 is CASSEQIGGRKHF. As DNA, the CDR3 is TGCGCCAGCAGTGAACAAATTGGCGGTAGGAAGCATTTT.

This clone was picked up a small number of times. CDR3: CASSLTREQYF. Here the CDR3 DNA reads TGTGCCAGCAGTCTGACTCGCGAGCAGTACTTC. V is TRBV28 and J is TRBJ2-7; the D is unclear. Germline V gene sequence: CDR1 MDHEN, CDR2 SYDVKM. The V gene lost 5 bases and the J gene lost 6 bases, with 8 bases spanning the gap. This CDR3 has 11 amino acids.

J is TRBJ2-1 and V is TRBV6-5; 7 bases agree with TRBD1. CDR1 is MNHEY, CDR2 SVGAGI, per germline. This CDR3 is 14 amino acids long. With V trimmed by 3 bases and J by 2 bases, 1 base remained unmatched. The CDR3 DNA is TGTGCCAGCAGTTATGGGACAGCCTACAATGAGCAGTTCTTC. Encoded protein: CASSYGTAYNEQFF.

V and J are TRBV4-1 and TRBJ2-1; possibly TRBD2 for D (7 bases). Trimming cost V 0 bases and J 8 bases, with 14 bases left between them. This CDR3 spans 15 amino acids. Germline lookup yields CDR1 MGHRA and CDR2 YSYEKL. CDR3 in amino acids: CASSQDGQGRDEQFF. The CDR3 bases are TGCGCCAGCAGCCAAGACGGGCAGGGGAGGGATGAGCAGTTCTTC.

The V gene is TRBV24-1, the J gene TRBJ1-6, with 7 bases lining up with TRBD1. Trimming removed 2 bases from V and 9 bases from J; junction bases left unmatched: 15. CDR1 and CDR2 (germline): KGHDR, SFDVKD. There are 18 residues in the CDR3. For the CDR3, the DNA is TGTGCCACCAGTGATTGTGAGGACAGGCCCAGAGATTTTTCACCCCTCCACTTT. Amino acids: CATSDCEDRPRDFSPLHF.